The rows below give T cell receptor beta chains drawn from one sample of a study of T cell repertoires in cytomegalovirus infection. Their antigen targets remain unknown. TCRdb re-derived calls from the reads in MiXCR, one entry per CDR3 protein. The profile shows about 700,000 distinct CDR3 sequences, 30% to 35% of them singletons. Sequenced material: cultured PBMCs, taken from culture after CMV antigen stimulation. These receptors were taken from a human donor in good health (CMV status not recorded). Some clones in this sample may be carry-over from other donors' samples. Each CDR3 is given with its conserved first and last residue. The order of the fields is V gene, J gene, clone size, D gene, CDR3 protein, CDR3 DNA. A D gene is named only where the DNA matches it firmly. Where a row states a size, it is once, few, many or the class of an expanded clone; other rows omit it.

TRBV6-8	TRBJ2-1	few	TRBD1	CASPGGYFINEQFF	TGTGCCTCACCAGGGGGCTACTTTATCAATGAGCAGTTCTTC
TRBV7-2	TRBJ1-4	many	-	CASSPGRVVNEKLFF	TGTGCCAGCAGCCCCGGAAGGGTTGTTAATGAAAAACTGTTTTTT
TRBV18	TRBJ2-7	-	-	CASSSAHEQYF	TGTGCCAGCTCCTCGGCCCACGAGCAGTACTTC
TRBV6-2/TRBV6-3	TRBJ2-7	few	TRBD1	CASSYKGQAFYEQYF	TGTGCCAGCAGTTATAAGGGACAGGCGTTCTACGAGCAGTACTTC
TRBV4-3	TRBJ1-5	few	-	CASSQDLRDKNQPQHF	TGCGCCAGCAGCCAAGATCTACGAGACAAGAATCAGCCCCAGCATTTT
TRBV7-2	TRBJ2-7	many	-	CASSLNRVNYEQYF	TGTGCCAGCAGCTTAAACAGGGTAAACTACGAGCAGTACTTC
TRBV29-1	TRBJ2-1	-	-	CSSYLDNEQFF	TGCAGCTCATACTTAGACAATGAGCAGTTCTTC
TRBV7-2	TRBJ2-7	many	-	CASSPQGAYEQYF	TGTGCCAGCAGCCCTCAGGGTGCCTACGAGCAGTACTTC
TRBV4-1	TRBJ1-2	-	TRBD1	CASRRPGGSNYGYTF	TGCGCCAGCAGGAGACCAGGGGGCTCTAACTATGGCTACACCTTC
TRBV7-8	TRBJ1-2	few	-	CASSLEASNYGYTF	TGTGCCAGCAGCTTAGAGGCCAGCAACTATGGCTACACCTTC
TRBV10-3	TRBJ2-2	-	-	CAMKSGGNTGELFF	TGTGCCATGAAGTCCGGGGGAAACACCGGGGAGCTGTTTTTT
TRBV12-5	TRBJ1-5	-	-	CASGLVIWGDSNQPQHF	TGTGCTAGTGGTTTGGTAATATGGGGGGATAGCAATCAGCCCCAGCATTTT
TRBV5-6	TRBJ2-3	-	-	CASSRNRVGDTQYF	TGTGCCAGCAGCCGGAACAGGGTTGGAGATACGCAGTATTTT
TRBV7-9	TRBJ1-1	-	TRBD1	CASRRQGADTEAFF	TGTGCCAGCAGACGCCAGGGGGCCGACACTGAAGCTTTCTTT
TRBV28	TRBJ2-3	-	TRBD2	CASSPPGWRETDTQYF	TGTGCCAGCAGTCCTCCCGGGTGGCGGGAGACAGATACGCAGTATTTT
TRBV6-5	TRBJ1-3	-	-	CASSYKSLGTGNTIYF	TGTGCCAGCAGTTATAAATCGTTGGGAACTGGAAACACCATATATTTT
TRBV3-1	TRBJ2-3	few	-	CASSPGEDSTDTQYF	TGTGCCAGCAGCCCAGGAGAGGACTCCACAGATACGCAGTATTTT
TRBV30	TRBJ2-1	-	-	CAWRQRETYNEQFF	TGTGCCTGGAGACAACGGGAGACCTACAATGAGCAGTTCTTC
TRBV19	TRBJ2-3	-	-	CASSVNTGRDTQYF	TGTGCCAGTAGTGTCAATACCGGTCGGGATACGCAGTATTTT
TRBV7-2	TRBJ1-6	few	-	CASSLSRDRSPLHF	TGTGCCAGCAGCTTAAGCAGGGACCGCTCACCCCTCCACTTT
TRBV10-3	TRBJ2-1	-	-	CAISVQESEQFF	TGTGCCATCAGTGTGCAGGAGAGTGAGCAGTTCTTC
TRBV2	TRBJ2-7	once	TRBD2	CASSPGLAGGPDEQYF	TGTGCCAGCAGCCCGGGACTAGCGGGAGGGCCGGATGAGCAGTACTTC
TRBV7-2	TRBJ2-7	many	-	CASSSPGPSYEQYF	TGTGCCAGCAGCTCACCGGGACCGAGCTACGAGCAGTACTTC
TRBV28	TRBJ2-7	-	-	CASTSGPLPYEQYF	TGTGCCAGCACCTCGGGCCCCCTTCCCTACGAGCAGTACTTC
TRBV19	TRBJ2-7	-	TRBD2	CASARGLAGYEQYF	TGTGCCAGTGCGCGGGGACTAGCGGGCTACGAGCAGTACTTC
TRBV7-8	TRBJ1-3	few	TRBD1	CASSSRQGSPISGNTIYF	TGTGCCAGCAGCTCTCGACAGGGTAGCCCGATCTCTGGAAACACCATATATTTT
TRBV7-6	TRBJ2-7	many	TRBD2	CASSSSGRGSYEQYF	TGTGCCAGCAGCAGTAGCGGGAGGGGAAGCTACGAGCAGTACTTC
TRBV6-2/TRBV6-3	TRBJ2-3	many	TRBD2	CASAQRASGSTDTQYF	TGTGCCAGCGCACAAAGGGCTAGCGGATCCACAGATACGCAGTATTTT
TRBV29-1	TRBJ1-6	-	TRBD1	CSVGQGDNSPLHF	TGCAGCGTTGGACAGGGTGATAATTCACCCCTCCACTTT
TRBV7-9	TRBJ2-2	-	TRBD2	CASRTGLASESRSGELFF	TGTGCCAGCAGAACGGGACTAGCGAGTGAAAGTCGTTCCGGGGAGCTGTTTTTT
TRBV6-1	TRBJ1-3	few	-	CASSYSARALGNTIYF	TGTGCCAGCAGTTACAGCGCTAGGGCTCTTGGAAACACCATATATTTT
TRBV19	TRBJ2-2	-	-	CASSVPNTGELFF	TGTGCCAGTAGCGTCCCGAACACCGGGGAGCTGTTTTTT
TRBV13	TRBJ1-5	few	TRBD1	CASSLGTGQPQHF	TGTGCCAGCAGCTTAGGGACAGGGCAGCCCCAGCATTTT
TRBV6-5	TRBJ2-7	once	TRBD1	CASSRTGQGRGEQYF	TGTGCCAGCAGCCGTACGGGACAGGGGCGCGGCGAGCAGTACTTC
TRBV20-1	TRBJ2-7	-	-	CSARSRWSSYEQYF	TGCAGTGCTAGAAGTCGGTGGAGCTCCTACGAGCAGTACTTC
TRBV6-1	TRBJ1-5	few	-	CASSQTGRGFNQPQHF	TGTGCCAGCAGCCAAACAGGGAGGGGATTCAATCAGCCCCAGCATTTT
TRBV7-6	TRBJ2-5	-	TRBD2	CASSPGLAGAPDF	TGTGCCAGCAGCCCGGGACTAGCGGGGGCCCCCGACTTC
TRBV30	TRBJ2-3	-	-	CAWSVLLGTDTQYF	TGTGCCTGGAGTGTACTCCTGGGTACAGATACGCAGTATTTT
TRBV7-6	TRBJ2-1	few	TRBD2	CASSVTSGRYNEQFF	TGTGCCAGCAGCGTGACTAGCGGGAGGTACAATGAGCAGTTCTTC
TRBV20-1	TRBJ2-5	-	-	CSARDGEETQYF	TGCAGTGCTAGGGACGGGGAGGAGACCCAGTACTTC
TRBV19	TRBJ2-2	-	TRBD2	CASRIIREVTGELFF	TGTGCCAGTAGAATAATCCGGGAGGTTACCGGGGAGCTGTTTTTT
TRBV19	TRBJ1-1	-	-	CASRMGREVRTEAFF	TGTGCCAGTAGAATGGGGAGGGAAGTTCGGACTGAAGCTTTCTTT
TRBV3-1	TRBJ2-1	once	TRBD1	CASSQDYLSQGRYNEQFF	TGTGCCAGCAGCCAAGATTACCTATCACAGGGGAGATACAATGAGCAGTTCTTC